This section outlines one TCR beta chain sequence together with its context. Its antigen remains unidentified. The input lacks base qualities; no much larger clone sits a single base away. Library method: the immunoSEQ multiplex PCR assay. TCRdb obtained this table from immuneACCESS and retained in-frame rearrangements with V and J assigned. These tables miss some clones; where compared with another copy, unresolved V genes account for less than half of the shortfall, and the remainder is unexplained. A total of 600,000 to 900,000 clones appear in this sample, approximately 85% of them only once. The top ten hold more than 0.008% of the sample. CDR1 and CDR2 are read off the germline V gene as MNHEY and SVGAGI. The germline ends are 17 bases apart after V is trimmed by 2 bases and J by 3 bases. The CDR3 measures 16 amino acids from cysteine to phenylalanine. Kept here is only the CDR3 DNA, which spans 48 bases and is read in frame from base 1.

This entry is derived from a study of shared T cell receptors in the human thymus (dated by TCRdb to the early 2020s). A note on the overall study: The study examined how the human thymus generates shared, self-reactive T-cell receptor alpha chains.

These same data were also listed under a study on human thymus T cells. As the second publication notes: The donors were immunologically healthy infants in Finland who had open corrective cardiac surgery for congenital heart defects. Thymus tissue was obtained as surgical resects removed during corrective cardiac surgery. Usage of V and J gene segments appeared to be biased in both the thymic and the peripheral blood repertoires. Highly overlapping thymic TCR repertoires among unrelated individuals were reported in the related research. TCR alpha and beta repertoires from roughly eight infant thymus samples and four related peripheral blood samples were characterized in the study. Donor ages ranging from about 6 to 250 days were recorded, and five to seven male and a couple of female infants were included in the cohort. Thymocytes were released mechanically from tissue and stored at -70 °C as pellets of about 8.5-31 million cells. A QIAsymphony instrument was used to extract genomic DNA from frozen cell pellets. TCRB and TCRAD loci were amplified from a standardized quantity of quality-controlled genomic DNA using the immunoSEQ multiplex PCR assay. The amplicons spanned the V(D)J region and were long enough to cover the CDR3 and allow V and J genes to be identified. Amplicon sequencing was performed on an Illumina platform through the commercial immunoSEQ service. Primer bias and sequencing errors were corrected as previously described, and TCRAD and TCRB were defined on the basis of the IMGT database. Analysis of the repertoires was done with immunoSEQ Analyzer 3.0 and VDJTools and included basic statistics, V/J segment usage, diversity estimates, rarefaction and pairwise overlap. Diversity was estimated with Chao1, ChaoE, Efron-Thisted, Shannon and inverse Simpson indices, and also on datasets down-sampled to the smallest sample. Repertoire overlap was determined by strict matching of CDR3 nucleotide sequence, V gene and J gene, and Jaccard-based multidimensional scaling clustering was applied. On average, thymus samples gave 750,000 to 1,000,000 unique TCRB clonotypes, whereas blood samples gave around 84,000.

This receptor was identified in a girl less than two years old with a congenital heart defect. Donor details come from another sample of the same person, matched by shared clones. Rearrangement joined TRBV6-5 to TRBJ2-7, with the D segment identity uncertain. The sample was thymocytes. The CDR3 is CASSYTHNAPSYEQYF. The nucleotide sequence reads TGTGCCAGCAGTTACACCCACAACGCCCCTAGCTACGAGCAGTACTTC.